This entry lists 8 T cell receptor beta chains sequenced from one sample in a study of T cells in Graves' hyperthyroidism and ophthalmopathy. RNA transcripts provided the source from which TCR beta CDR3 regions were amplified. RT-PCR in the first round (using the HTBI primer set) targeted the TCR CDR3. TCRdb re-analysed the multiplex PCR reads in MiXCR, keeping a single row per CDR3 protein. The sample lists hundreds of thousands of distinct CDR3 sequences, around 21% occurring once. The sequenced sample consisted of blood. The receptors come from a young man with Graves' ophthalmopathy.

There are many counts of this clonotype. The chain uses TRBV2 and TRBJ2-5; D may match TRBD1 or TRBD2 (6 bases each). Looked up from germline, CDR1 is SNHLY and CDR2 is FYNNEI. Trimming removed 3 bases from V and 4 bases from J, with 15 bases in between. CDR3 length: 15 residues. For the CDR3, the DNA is TGTGCCAGCAGTGACCGGAGGGGGATGCGAGAGACCCAGTACTTC. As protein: CASSDRRGMRETQYF. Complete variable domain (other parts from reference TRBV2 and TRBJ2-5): EPEVTQTPSHQVTQMGQEVILRCVPISNHLYFYWYRQILGQKVEFLVSFYNNEISEKSEIFDDQFSVERPDGSNFTLKIRSTKLEDSAMYFCASSDRRGMRETQYFGPGTRLLVL.

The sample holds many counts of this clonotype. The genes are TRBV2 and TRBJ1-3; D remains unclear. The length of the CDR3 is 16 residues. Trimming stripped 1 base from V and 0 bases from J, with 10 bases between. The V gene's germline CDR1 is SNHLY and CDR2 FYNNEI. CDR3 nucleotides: TGTGCCAGCAGTGAAGAATGGACTGTCTCTGGAAACACCATATATTTT. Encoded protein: CASSEEWTVSGNTIYF.

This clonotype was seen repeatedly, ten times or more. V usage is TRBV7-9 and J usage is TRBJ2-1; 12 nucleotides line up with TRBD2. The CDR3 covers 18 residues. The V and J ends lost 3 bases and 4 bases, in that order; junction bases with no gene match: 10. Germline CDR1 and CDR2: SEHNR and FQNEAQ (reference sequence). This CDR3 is CASSLRQLAGGPYNEQFF. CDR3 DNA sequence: TGTGCCAGCAGCTTGCGGCAGCTAGCGGGAGGGCCGTACAATGAGCAGTTCTTC.

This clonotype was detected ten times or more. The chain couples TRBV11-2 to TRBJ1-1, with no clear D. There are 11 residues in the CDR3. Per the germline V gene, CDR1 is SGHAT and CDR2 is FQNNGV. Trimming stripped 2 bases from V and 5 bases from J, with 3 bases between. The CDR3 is CASSLITEAFF. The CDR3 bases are TGTGCCAGCAGCTTAATAACTGAAGCTTTCTTT.

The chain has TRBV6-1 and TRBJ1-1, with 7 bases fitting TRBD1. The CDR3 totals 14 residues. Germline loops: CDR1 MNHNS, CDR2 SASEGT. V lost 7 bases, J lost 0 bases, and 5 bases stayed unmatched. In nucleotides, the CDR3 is TGTGCCAGCATGCAGGGGGGGATGAACACTGAAGCTTTCTTT. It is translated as CASMQGGMNTEAFF.

The CDR3 sequence is CSARGGVSNQPQHF. For the CDR3, the DNA is TGCAGTGCTAGGGGGGGGGTTAGCAATCAGCCCCAGCATTTT. The chain links TRBV20-1 to TRBJ1-5; D may be TRBD1 (5 bases). Trimming removed 3 bases from V and 0 bases from J, with 9 bases in between. The CDR3 is 14 residues long. Germline-derived CDR1 and CDR2 are DFQATT and SNEGSKA (reference sequence).

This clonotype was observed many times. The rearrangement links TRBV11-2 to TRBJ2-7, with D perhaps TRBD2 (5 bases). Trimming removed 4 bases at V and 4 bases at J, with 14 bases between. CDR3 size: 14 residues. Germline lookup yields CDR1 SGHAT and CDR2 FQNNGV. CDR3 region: CASSSGGGLYEQYF. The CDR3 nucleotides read TGTGCCAGCAGCTCCGGCGGAGGTTTGTACGAGCAGTACTTC.

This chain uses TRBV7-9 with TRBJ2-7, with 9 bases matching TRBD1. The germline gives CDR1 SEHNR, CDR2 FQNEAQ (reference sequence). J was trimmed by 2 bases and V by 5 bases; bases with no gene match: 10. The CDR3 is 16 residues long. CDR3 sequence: CASSVILGQGAYEQYF. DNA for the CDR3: TGTGCCAGCAGCGTTATTTTGGGACAGGGAGCCTACGAGCAGTACTTC.